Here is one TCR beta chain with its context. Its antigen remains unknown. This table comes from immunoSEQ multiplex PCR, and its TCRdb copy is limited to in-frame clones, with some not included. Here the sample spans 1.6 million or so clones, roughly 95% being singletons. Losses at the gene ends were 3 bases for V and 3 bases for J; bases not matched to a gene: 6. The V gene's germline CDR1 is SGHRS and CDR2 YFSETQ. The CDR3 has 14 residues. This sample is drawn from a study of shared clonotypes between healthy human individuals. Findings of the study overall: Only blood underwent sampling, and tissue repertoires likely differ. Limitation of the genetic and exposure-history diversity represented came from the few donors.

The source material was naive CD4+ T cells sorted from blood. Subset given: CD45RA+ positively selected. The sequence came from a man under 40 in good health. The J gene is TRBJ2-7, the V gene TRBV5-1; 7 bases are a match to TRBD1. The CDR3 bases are TGCGCCAGCAGCTGGGGACAGCCATACTACGAGCAGTACTTC. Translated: CASSWGQPYYEQYF.